This is a list of T cell receptor beta chains from one sample in a study of shared clonotypes between healthy human individuals. The repertoire was sequenced with immunoSEQ multiplex PCR; TCRdb's copy has only in-frame clones and lacks some. The sample contains around 700,000 clones, about 91% of which appear only once. Sequenced input: naive CD8+ T cells sorted from blood. The receptors stem from a man aged 25-45 years in good health. CDR3s include the opening cysteine and the closing phenylalanine or tryptophan. The D gene is left open where the match is weak. Clone size, where shown, is once, few, many, or a class for clones that have expanded.

size: NA; J: TRBJ2-2; D: NA; V: TRBV7-2; DNA: TGTGCCAGCAGCTTAGGAACAGGGCTTACCGGGGAGCTGTTTTTT; CDR3: CASSLGTGLTGELFF
size: NA; J: TRBJ2-7; D: TRBD1; V: TRBV28; DNA: TGTGCCAGCAGTCCCGACAGGGATGAGCAGTACTTC; CDR3: CASSPDRDEQYF
size: NA; J: TRBJ2-5; D: NA; V: TRBV2; DNA: TGTGCCAGCATACACAGACAAGAGACCCAGTACTTC; CDR3: CASIHRQETQYF
size: NA; J: TRBJ2-7; D: TRBD1; V: TRBV6-5; DNA: TGTGCCAGCAGGTATGGACAGGGATCAGGCGAGCAGTACTTC; CDR3: CASRYGQGSGEQYF
size: NA; J: TRBJ2-1; D: TRBD2; V: TRBV13; DNA: TGTGCCAGCAGCCCAATCAAGACTAGCGCAGATGAGCAGTTCTTC; CDR3: CASSPIKTSADEQFF
size: NA; J: TRBJ2-3; D: NA; V: TRBV10-2; DNA: TGCGCCAGCAGTGAGTTCCGGGCCCAGGCAGATACGCAGTATTTT; CDR3: CASSEFRAQADTQYF
size: NA; J: TRBJ2-7; D: TRBD1; V: TRBV6-6; DNA: TGTGCCAGCAGTTACGGCCAGACAGGGTACGAGCAGTACTTC; CDR3: CASSYGQTGYEQYF
size: NA; J: TRBJ1-2; D: NA; V: TRBV19; DNA: TGTGCCAGTAATGACAACTATGGCTACACCTTC; CDR3: CASNDNYGYTF
size: NA; J: TRBJ2-1; D: NA; V: TRBV7-9; DNA: TGTGCCAGCAGCCCCGGACTATTGAGGCGCCAGCAGTTCTTC; CDR3: CASSPGLLRRQQFF
size: NA; J: TRBJ2-7; D: NA; V: TRBV27; DNA: TGTGCCAGCAGTACCTTGGGACCTTCCTACGAGCAGTACTTC; CDR3: CASSTLGPSYEQYF
size: NA; J: TRBJ2-1; D: TRBD1; V: TRBV7-8; DNA: TGTGCCAGCAGCCCGTGGGGCACAGGGGGCATCTACAATGAGCAGTTCTTC; CDR3: CASSPWGTGGIYNEQFF
size: once; J: TRBJ2-3; D: NA; V: TRBV10-1; DNA: TGCGCCAGCAGTTCGCAGGGCACAGATACGCAGTATTTT; CDR3: CASSSQGTDTQYF
size: once; J: TRBJ2-2; D: NA; V: TRBV6-5; DNA: TGTGCCAGCAGTCTGCTAGCTAACACCGGGGAGCTGTTTTTT; CDR3: CASSLLANTGELFF
size: few; J: TRBJ2-1; D: TRBD2; V: TRBV29-1; DNA: TGCAGCGTTGAACTAGCGGACTACAATGAGCAGTTCTTC; CDR3: CSVELADYNEQFF
size: NA; J: TRBJ2-7; D: NA; V: TRBV30; DNA: TGTGCCTGGAGTTTAGATTCCTACGAGCAGTACTTC; CDR3: CAWSLDSYEQYF
size: NA; J: TRBJ2-7; D: NA; V: TRBV2; DNA: TGTGCCAGCAGCGCGACCGACCTCTACTACGAGCAGTACTTC; CDR3: CASSATDLYYEQYF
size: few; J: TRBJ2-7; D: TRBD2; V: TRBV27; DNA: TGTGCCAGCAGTTGGACTAGAACGGGCTACGAGCAGTACTTC; CDR3: CASSWTRTGYEQYF
size: NA; J: TRBJ2-3; D: NA; V: TRBV19; DNA: TGTGCCAGTGCGAGCTTGGCCACAGATACGCAGTATTTT; CDR3: CASASLATDTQYF
size: NA; J: TRBJ2-7; D: TRBD1; V: TRBV7-9; DNA: TGTGCCAGCAGCCCCCCGACAGGGTCTCTCGAGCAGTACTTC; CDR3: CASSPPTGSLEQYF
size: NA; J: TRBJ2-3; D: TRBD2; V: TRBV7-9; DNA: TGTGCCACGTGGGGCCTAGCGGGAGGATTAGATACGCAGTATTTT; CDR3: CATWGLAGGLDTQYF
size: NA; J: TRBJ2-7; D: TRBD2; V: TRBV10-3; DNA: TGTGCCAGTTATAGCGGGGCTTTGAGTGAGCAGTACTTC; CDR3: CASYSGALSEQYF
size: NA; J: TRBJ1-5; D: NA; V: TRBV7-9; DNA: TGTGCCAGCAGCCACGGGAGGGAGCCCCAGCATTTT; CDR3: CASSHGREPQHF
size: NA; J: TRBJ2-3; D: NA; V: TRBV27; DNA: TGTGCCAGCAGACCTAACAGCCTTAGCACAGATACGCAGTATTTT; CDR3: CASRPNSLSTDTQYF
size: NA; J: TRBJ2-3; D: NA; V: TRBV6-6; DNA: TGTGCCAGCAGCCTGACAATACCCACAGATACGCAGTATTTT; CDR3: CASSLTIPTDTQYF
size: NA; J: TRBJ2-7; D: TRBD1; V: TRBV7-6; DNA: TGTGCCAGCAGCAACCGGGACAGGGTAGCCGAGCAGTACTTC; CDR3: CASSNRDRVAEQYF
size: NA; J: TRBJ2-4; D: TRBD1; V: TRBV14; DNA: TGTGCCAGCAGTCCCGGGACAGGGGGAGCGTGGGTTCAGTACTTC; CDR3: CASSPGTGGAWVQYF
size: NA; J: TRBJ2-7; D: NA; V: TRBV15; DNA: TGTGCCACCAGCAGAGTCGTTGCCAGCTCCTACGAGCAGTACTTC; CDR3: CATSRVVASSYEQYF
size: NA; J: TRBJ2-1; D: TRBD2; V: TRBV12-5; DNA: TGTGCTAGTGGTTTGGTACCCGTCGGGAGGCTTGGGGGGTACAATGAGCAGTTCTTC; CDR3: CASGLVPVGRLGGYNEQFF
size: NA; J: TRBJ2-7; D: NA; V: TRBV4-3; DNA: TGCGCCAGCAGCCCCTCTGTGGAACCTTCCTACGAGCAGTACTTC; CDR3: CASSPSVEPSYEQYF
size: few; J: TRBJ2-3; D: TRBD2; V: TRBV6-4; DNA: TGTGCCAGCAGTTCGACTAGCGGGAGCACAGATACGCAGTATTTT; CDR3: CASSSTSGSTDTQYF
size: once; J: TRBJ2-5; D: NA; V: TRBV28; DNA: TGTGCCAGCAGTACACGGACAGATCAATTGGAGACCCAGTACTTC; CDR3: CASSTRTDQLETQYF
size: NA; J: TRBJ2-1; D: TRBD1; V: TRBV2; DNA: TGTGCCAGCAGGGCAGGGGGGCAGTTCTTC; CDR3: CASRAGGQFF
size: NA; J: TRBJ1-3; D: NA; V: TRBV30; DNA: TGTGTTTTATACCAGGGGTCTGGAAACACCATATATTTT; CDR3: CVLYQGSGNTIYF
size: NA; J: TRBJ1-2; D: NA; V: TRBV6-1; DNA: TGTGCCAGCCGGGCCGGGTTTGGCTACACCTTC; CDR3: CASRAGFGYTF
size: NA; J: TRBJ2-2; D: TRBD2; V: TRBV7-9; DNA: TGTGCCAGCAGCTTAGTAGGGGGACTAGCTGGAACCGGGGAGCTGTTTTTT; CDR3: CASSLVGGLAGTGELFF
size: NA; J: TRBJ2-3; D: NA; V: TRBV5-1; DNA: TGCGCCAGCAGCCCACGGACAAAATCTAGCACAGATACGCAGTATTTT; CDR3: CASSPRTKSSTDTQYF